The clone carrying this TCR beta chain was observed a handful of times. These data originate in a study of T-cell memory formation after mild COVID-19. In TCRdb, the 5' RACE reads were re-called with MiXCR into one record per CDR3 protein. This repertoire shows 470,000 or so distinct CDR3 sequences, roughly 18% found once; its top ten account for around an eighth. Specimen: PBMCs or a T cell subset sorted from them (not recorded which). The TCR comes from an adult woman who had mild COVID-19 (a few samples of this study predate the infection). Cell type and time point are not known.

The CDR3 here is CASRAGFTSREQYF. CDR3 in DNA: TGTGCCAGCAGAGCAGGCTTCACCTCGCGCGAGCAGTACTTC. The chain is built from TRBV6-5 and TRBJ2-7; D uncertain. Germline CDR1 MNHEY, CDR2 SVGAGI. V gave up 6 bases and J gave up 6 bases, with 18 bases separating them. The CDR3 length is 14 residues.